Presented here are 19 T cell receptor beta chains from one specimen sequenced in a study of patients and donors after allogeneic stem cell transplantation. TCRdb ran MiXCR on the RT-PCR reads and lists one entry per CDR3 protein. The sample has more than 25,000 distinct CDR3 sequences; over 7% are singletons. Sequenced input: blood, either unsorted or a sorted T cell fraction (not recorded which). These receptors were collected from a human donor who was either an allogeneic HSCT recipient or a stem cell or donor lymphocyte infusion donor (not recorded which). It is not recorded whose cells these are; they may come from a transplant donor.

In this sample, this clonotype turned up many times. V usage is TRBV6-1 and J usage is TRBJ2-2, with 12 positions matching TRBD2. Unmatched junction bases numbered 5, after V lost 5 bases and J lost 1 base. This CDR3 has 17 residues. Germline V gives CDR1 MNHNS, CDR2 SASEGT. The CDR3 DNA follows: TGTGCCAGCAGTCGGTCGGGACTAGCGGGGAACACCGGGGAGCTGTTTTTT. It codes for CASSRSGLAGNTGELFF.

The CDR3 spells CATSRSGTVLDEQFF. Written as DNA, the CDR3 is TGTGCCACCAGCAGATCCGGGACAGTATTAGATGAGCAGTTCTTC. The chain combines TRBV15 with TRBJ2-1; TRBD1 matches 7 bases. Germline values: CDR1 LNHNV, CDR2 YYDKDF (reference sequence). The CDR3 extends over 15 amino acids. With V trimmed by 2 bases and J by 8 bases, 9 bases remained unmatched.

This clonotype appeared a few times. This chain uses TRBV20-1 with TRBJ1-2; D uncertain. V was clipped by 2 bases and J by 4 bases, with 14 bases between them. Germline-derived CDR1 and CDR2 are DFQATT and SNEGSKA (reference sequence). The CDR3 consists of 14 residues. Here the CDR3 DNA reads TGCAGTGCTAGACATGGACCGAGGAGCTATGGCTACACCTTC. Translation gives CSARHGPRSYGYTF.

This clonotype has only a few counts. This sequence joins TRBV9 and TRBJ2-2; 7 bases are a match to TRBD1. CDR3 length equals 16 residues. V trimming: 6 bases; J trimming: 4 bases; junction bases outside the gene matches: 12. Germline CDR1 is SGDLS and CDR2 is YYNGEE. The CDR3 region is CASKATGALSTGELFF. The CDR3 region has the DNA TGTGCCAGCAAGGCCACAGGGGCCCTGAGCACCGGGGAGCTGTTTTTT. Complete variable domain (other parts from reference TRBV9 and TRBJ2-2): DSGVTQTPKHLITATGQRVTLRCSPRSGDLSVYWYQQSLDQGLQFLIQYYNGEERAKGNILERFSAQQFPDLHSELNLSSLELGDSALYFCASKATGALSTGELFFGEGSRLTVL.

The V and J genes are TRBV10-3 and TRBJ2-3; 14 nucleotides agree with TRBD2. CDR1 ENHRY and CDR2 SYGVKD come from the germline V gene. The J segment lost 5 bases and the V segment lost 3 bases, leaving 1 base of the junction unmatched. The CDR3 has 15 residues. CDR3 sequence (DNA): TGTGCCATCAGTGAAGGGACTAGCGGGAGAGATACGCAGTATTTT. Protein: CAISEGTSGRDTQYF.

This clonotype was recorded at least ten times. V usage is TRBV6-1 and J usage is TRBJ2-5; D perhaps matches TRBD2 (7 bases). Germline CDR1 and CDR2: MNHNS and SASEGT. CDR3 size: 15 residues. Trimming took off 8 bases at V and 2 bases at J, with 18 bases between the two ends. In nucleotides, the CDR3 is TGTGCCAGCCGGAAGGGGGGAGGGACACAAGAGACCCAGTACTTC. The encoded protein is CASRKGGGTQETQYF.

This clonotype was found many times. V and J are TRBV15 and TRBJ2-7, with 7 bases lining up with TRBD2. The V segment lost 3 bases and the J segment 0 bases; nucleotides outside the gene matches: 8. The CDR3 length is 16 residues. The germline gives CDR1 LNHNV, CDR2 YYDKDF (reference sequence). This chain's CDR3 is CATSRGGTSASYEQYF. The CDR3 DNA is TGTGCCACCAGCAGGGGGGGGACTTCCGCCTCCTACGAGCAGTACTTC.

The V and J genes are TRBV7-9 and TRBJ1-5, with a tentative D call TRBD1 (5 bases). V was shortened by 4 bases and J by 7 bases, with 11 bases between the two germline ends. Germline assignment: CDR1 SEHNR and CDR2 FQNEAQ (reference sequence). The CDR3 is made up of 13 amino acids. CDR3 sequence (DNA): TGTGCCAGCAGCTCGGGGCTGTACCAGCCCCAGCATTTT. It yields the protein CASSSGLYQPQHF.

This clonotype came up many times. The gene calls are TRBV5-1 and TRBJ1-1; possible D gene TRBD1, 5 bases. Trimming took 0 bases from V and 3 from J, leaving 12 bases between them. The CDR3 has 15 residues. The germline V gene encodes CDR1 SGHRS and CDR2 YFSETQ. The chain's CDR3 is CASSLVIGGDTEAFF. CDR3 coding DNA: TGCGCCAGCAGCTTGGTGATCGGGGGGGACACTGAAGCTTTCTTT.

CDR3 sequence (DNA): TGTGCCACCCAGAGATCAGGAAGCGGCAATCAGCCCCAGCATTTT. Protein: CATQRSGSGNQPQHF. The chain employs TRBV7-9 and TRBJ1-5; D gene unclear. V was pared by 10 bases and J by 2 bases, with 18 bases between. CDR3 length: 15 amino acids. Germline-derived CDR1 and CDR2 are SEHNR and FQNEAQ (reference sequence). Complete variable domain (other parts from reference TRBV7-9 and TRBJ1-5): DTGVSQNPRHKITKRGQNVTFRCDPISEHNRLYWYRQTLGQGPEFLTYFQNEAQLEKSRLLSDRFSAERPKGSFSTLEIQRTEQGDSAMYLCATQRSGSGNQPQHFGDGTRLSIL.

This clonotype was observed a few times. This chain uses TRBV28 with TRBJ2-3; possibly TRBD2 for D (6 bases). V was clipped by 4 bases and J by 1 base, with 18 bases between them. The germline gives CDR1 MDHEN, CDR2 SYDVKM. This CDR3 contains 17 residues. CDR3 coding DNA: TGTGCCAGCAGTTGGGTAGCGGCTACAGAAGGCACAGATACGCAGTATTTT. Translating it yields CASSWVAATEGTDTQYF. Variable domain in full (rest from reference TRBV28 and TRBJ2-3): DVKVTQSSRYLVKRTGEKVFLECVQDMDHENMFWYRQDPGLGLRLIYFSYDVKMKEKGDIPEGYSVSREKKERFSLILESASTNQTSMYLCASSWVAATEGTDTQYFGPGTRLTVL.

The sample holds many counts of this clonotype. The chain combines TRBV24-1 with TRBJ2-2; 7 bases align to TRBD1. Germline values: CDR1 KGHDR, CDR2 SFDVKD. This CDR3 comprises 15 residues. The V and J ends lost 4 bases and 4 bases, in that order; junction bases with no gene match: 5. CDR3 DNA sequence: TGTGCCACCAGTGACCGGCAGGGGGTCACCGGGGAGCTGTTTTTT. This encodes CATSDRQGVTGELFF.

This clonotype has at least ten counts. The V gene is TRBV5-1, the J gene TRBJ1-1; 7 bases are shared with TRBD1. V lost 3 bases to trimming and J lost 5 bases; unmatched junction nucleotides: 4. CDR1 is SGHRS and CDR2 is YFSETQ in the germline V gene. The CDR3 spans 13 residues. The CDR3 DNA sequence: TGCGCCAGCAGCTCACAGGGGCGGACTGAAGCTTTCTTT. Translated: CASSSQGRTEAFF.

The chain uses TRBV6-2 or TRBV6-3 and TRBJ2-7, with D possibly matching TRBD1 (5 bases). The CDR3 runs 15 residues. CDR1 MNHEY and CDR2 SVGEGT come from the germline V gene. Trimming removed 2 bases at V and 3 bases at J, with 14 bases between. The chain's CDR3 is CASSYGAGQGYEQYF. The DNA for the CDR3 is TGTGCCAGCAGTTACGGGGCAGGGCAGGGCTACGAGCAGTACTTC.

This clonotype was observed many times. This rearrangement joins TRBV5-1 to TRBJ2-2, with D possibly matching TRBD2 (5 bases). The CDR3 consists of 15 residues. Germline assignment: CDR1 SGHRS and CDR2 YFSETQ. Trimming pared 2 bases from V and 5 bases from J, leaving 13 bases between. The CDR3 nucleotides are TGCGCCAGCAGCTTTTTTGGATCGGGGACCGGGGAGCTGTTTTTT. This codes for CASSFFGSGTGELFF.

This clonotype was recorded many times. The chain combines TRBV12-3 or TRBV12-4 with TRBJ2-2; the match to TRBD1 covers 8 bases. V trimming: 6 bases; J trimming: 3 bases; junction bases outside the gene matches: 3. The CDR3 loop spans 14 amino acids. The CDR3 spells CASSGQGYTGELFF. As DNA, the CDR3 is TGTGCCAGCAGCGGACAGGGTTACACCGGGGAGCTGTTTTTT.

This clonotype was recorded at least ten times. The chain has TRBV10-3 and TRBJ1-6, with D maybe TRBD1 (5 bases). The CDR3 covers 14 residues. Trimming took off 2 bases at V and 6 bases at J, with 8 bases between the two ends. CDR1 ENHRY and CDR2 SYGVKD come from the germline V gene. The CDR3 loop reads CAISEPGLNSPLHF. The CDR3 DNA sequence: TGTGCCATCAGTGAGCCGGGGCTTAATTCACCCCTCCACTTT.

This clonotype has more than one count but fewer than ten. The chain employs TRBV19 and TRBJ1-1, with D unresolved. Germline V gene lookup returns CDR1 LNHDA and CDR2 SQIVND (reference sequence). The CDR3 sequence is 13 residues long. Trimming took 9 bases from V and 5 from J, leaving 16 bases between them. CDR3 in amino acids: CARTTDPPTEAFF. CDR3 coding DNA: TGTGCCAGGACAACGGACCCTCCAACTGAAGCTTTCTTT.

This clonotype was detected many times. DNA of the CDR3: TGTGCCAGCAGCTTAACGACAGGGACAAATCAGCCCCAGCATTTT. It specifies CASSLTTGTNQPQHF. The chain has TRBV7-2 and TRBJ1-5; 7 bases are shared with TRBD1. The ends lost 2 bases at V and 4 bases at J; junction bases unmatched: 5. The CDR3 is made up of 15 amino acids. Per the germline V gene, CDR1 is SGHTA and CDR2 is FQGNSA.